This TCR beta chain is from a study of CXCR3-negative and CXCR3-positive naive CD8 T cells. Libraries were UMI-labeled 5' RACE TRB cDNA. TCRdb re-called the 5' RACE reads and gives one entry per CDR3 protein, without DNA. The listing records about 130,000 distinct CDR3 sequences. Findings of the study overall: The TRB CDR3s that CXCR3-positive naive cells carried were more hydrophobic than those of CXCR3-negative naive cells.

As regards this clonotype: Antigen: not known.

Germline loops: CDR1 SGHTA, CDR2 FQGTGA. This CDR3 has 13 amino acids. J is TRBJ2-1 and V is TRBV7-3. The sequencing input was naive CXCR3- CD8+ T cells from blood. Subset reported: CD45RO-CCR7+CD27+CD95- naive CD8+ T cells lacking CXCR3 (TNR3-). This TCR was recovered from a human donor in good health. Some clones in this sample may be carry-over from other donors' samples. The CDR3 loop is CASSSEHYNEQFF.